The present entry profiles one T cell receptor (beta chain) with its context. Its antigen remains unknown. The sample originates from a study of CD8+CD57+ T cells in acquired aplastic anemia. Whole-study context: Sorted CD4+ and CD8+ cells gave a mean 3.2 ug DNA, range about 0.19 to 27.4 ug.

Study-wide results and limits: Patient and control CD8+ Simpson's diversity was not significantly different.

It was genomic DNA that served as the template for profiling TCR beta VDJ and CDR3. TCRdb ran MiXCR on the reads and lists one entry per CDR3 protein. This table holds about 200,000 distinct CDR3 sequences, 60% to 80% found once. This CDR3 spans 11 amino acids. Trimming cost V 6 bases and J 7 bases; bases outside gene matches: 4. The germline gives CDR1 DFQATT, CDR2 SNEGSKA (reference sequence). Patients included in sequencing had previously demonstrated CD8+CD57+ cell expansion by flow cytometry. The receptor comes from a human donor with aplastic anemia. The sample comprised sorted CD4+, CD8+, or CD8+CD57+ T cells (not recorded which) from PBMCs. J is TRBJ1-2 and V is TRBV20-1, with 8 bases aligning to TRBD1. CDR3 region: CSAPGTGGYTF. The CDR3 DNA follows: TGCAGTGCACCCGGGACAGGTGGCTACACCTTC.